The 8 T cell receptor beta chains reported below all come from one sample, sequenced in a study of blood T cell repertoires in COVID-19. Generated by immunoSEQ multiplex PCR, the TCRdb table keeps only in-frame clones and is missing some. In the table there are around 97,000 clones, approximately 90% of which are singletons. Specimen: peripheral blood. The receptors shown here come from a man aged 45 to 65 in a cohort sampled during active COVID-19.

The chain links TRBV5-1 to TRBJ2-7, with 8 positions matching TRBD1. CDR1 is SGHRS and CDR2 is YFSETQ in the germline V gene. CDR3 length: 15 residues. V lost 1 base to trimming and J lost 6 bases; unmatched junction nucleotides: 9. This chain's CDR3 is CASSLSGRGHIEQYF. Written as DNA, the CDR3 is TGCGCCAGCAGCTTGAGTGGCAGGGGGCATATCGAGCAGTACTTC. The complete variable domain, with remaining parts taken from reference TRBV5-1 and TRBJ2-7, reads KAGVTQTPRYLIKTRGQQVTLSCSPISGHRSVSWYQQTPGQGLQFLFEYFSETQRNKGNFPGRFSGRQFSNSRSEMNVSTLELGDSALYLCASSLSGRGHIEQYFGPGTRLTVT.

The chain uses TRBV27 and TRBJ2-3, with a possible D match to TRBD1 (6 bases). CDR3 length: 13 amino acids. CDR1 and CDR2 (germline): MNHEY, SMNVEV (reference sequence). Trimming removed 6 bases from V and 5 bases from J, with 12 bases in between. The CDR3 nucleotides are TGTGCCAGCAGACCCATACAGGGAGATACGCAGTATTTT. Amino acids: CASRPIQGDTQYF.

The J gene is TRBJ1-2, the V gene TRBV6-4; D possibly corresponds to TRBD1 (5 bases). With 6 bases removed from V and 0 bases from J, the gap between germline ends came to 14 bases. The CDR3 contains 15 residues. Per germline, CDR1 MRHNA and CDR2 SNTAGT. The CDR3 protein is CASSGGHSSNYGYTF. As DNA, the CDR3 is TGTGCCAGCAGCGGCGGACACTCTTCTAACTATGGCTACACCTTC.

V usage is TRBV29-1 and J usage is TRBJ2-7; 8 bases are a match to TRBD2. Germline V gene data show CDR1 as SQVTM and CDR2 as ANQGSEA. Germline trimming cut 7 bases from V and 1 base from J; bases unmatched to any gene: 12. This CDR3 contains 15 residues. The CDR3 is CSALTLSGASYEQYF. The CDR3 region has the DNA TGCAGCGCACTCACCCTTAGCGGGGCATCCTACGAGCAGTACTTC.

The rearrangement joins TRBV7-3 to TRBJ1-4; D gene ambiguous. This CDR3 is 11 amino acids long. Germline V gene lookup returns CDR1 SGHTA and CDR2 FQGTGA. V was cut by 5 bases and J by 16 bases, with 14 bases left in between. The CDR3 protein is CASSLRSFPFF. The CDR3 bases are TGTGCCAGCAGCCTCCGGTCCTTTCCGTTTTTT.

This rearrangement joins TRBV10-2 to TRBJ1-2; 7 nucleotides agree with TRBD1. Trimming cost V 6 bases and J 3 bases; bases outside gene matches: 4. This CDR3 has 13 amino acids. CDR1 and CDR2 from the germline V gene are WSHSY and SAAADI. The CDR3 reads CASRLTGDYGYTF. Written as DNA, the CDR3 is TGCGCCAGCAGGCTTACAGGGGACTATGGCTACACCTTC.

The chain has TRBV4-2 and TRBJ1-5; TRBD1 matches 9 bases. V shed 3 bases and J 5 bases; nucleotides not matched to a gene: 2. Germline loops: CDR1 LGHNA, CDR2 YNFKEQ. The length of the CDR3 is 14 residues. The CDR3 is CASSHDRGYQPQHF. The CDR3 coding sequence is TGTGCCAGCAGCCATGACAGGGGGTATCAGCCCCAGCATTTT.

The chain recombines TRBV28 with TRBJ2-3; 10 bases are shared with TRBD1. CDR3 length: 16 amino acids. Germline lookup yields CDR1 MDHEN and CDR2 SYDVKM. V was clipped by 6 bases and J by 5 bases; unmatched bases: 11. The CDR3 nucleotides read TGTGCCAGCAGGATCGTGGGACAGGGGAGGGGAGATACGCAGTATTTT. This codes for CASRIVGQGRGDTQYF. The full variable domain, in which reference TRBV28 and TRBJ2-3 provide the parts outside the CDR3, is DVKVTQSSRYLVKRTGEKVFLECVQDMDHENMFWYRQDPGLGLRLIYFSYDVKMKEKGDIPEGYSVSREKKERFSLILESASTNQTSMYLCASRIVGQGRGDTQYFGPGTRLTVL.